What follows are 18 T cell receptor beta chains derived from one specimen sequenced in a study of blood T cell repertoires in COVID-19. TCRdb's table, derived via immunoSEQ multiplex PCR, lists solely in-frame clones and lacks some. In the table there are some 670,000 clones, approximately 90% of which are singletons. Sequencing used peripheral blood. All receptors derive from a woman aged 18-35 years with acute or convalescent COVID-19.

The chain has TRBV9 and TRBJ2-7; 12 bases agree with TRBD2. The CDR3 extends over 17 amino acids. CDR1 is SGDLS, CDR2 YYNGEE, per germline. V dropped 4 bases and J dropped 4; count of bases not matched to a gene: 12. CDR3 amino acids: CASSPGLAGTTHYEQYF. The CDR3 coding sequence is TGTGCCAGCAGCCCCGGACTAGCGGGGACAACCCATTACGAGCAGTACTTC.

The CDR3 here is CASSQSEGTMNGAFF. CDR3 bases: TGCGCCAGCAGTCAATCGGAGGGCACCATGAACGGAGCTTTCTTT. J is TRBJ1-1 and V is TRBV23-1; D gene ambiguous. TRBV23-1 is an ORF; its function is uncertain. This CDR3 has 15 residues. The V end was cut by 0 bases, the J end by 10 bases, with 18 bases between.

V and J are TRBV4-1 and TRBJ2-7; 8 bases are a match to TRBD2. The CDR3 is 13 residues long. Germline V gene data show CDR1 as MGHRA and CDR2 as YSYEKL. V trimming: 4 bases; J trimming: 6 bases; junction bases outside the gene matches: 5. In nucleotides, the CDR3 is TGCGCCAGCAGCCCCGGGAGGGCCGGCGAGCAGTACTTC. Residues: CASSPGRAGEQYF.

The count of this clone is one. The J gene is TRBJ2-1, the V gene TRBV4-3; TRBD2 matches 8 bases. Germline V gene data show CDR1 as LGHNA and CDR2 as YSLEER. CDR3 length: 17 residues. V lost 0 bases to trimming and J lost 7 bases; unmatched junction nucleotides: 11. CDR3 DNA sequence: TGCGCCAGCAGCCAAGATTACCCGGGGGGGACCACAAATGAGCAGTTCTTC. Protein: CASSQDYPGGTTNEQFF.

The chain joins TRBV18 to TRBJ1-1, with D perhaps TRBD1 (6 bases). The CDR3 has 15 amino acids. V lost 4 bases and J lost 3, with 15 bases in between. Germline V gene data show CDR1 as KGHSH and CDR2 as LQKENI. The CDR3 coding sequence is TGTGCCAGCTCACAAACTCAGGGGCCGTACACTGAAGCTTTCTTT. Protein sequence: CASSQTQGPYTEAFF.

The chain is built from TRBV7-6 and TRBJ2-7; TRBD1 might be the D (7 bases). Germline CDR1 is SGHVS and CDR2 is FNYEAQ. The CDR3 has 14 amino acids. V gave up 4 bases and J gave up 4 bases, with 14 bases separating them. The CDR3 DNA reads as TGTGCCAGCAGCTCCCGGGCAGGGGGGTACGAGCAGTACTTC. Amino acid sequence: CASSSRAGGYEQYF.

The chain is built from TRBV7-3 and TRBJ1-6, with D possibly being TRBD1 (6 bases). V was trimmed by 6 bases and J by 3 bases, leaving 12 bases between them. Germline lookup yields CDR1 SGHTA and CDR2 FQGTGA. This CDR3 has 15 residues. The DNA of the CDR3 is TGTGCCAGCAGTTTTGACAGGAGCTATAATTCACCCCTCCACTTT. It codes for CASSFDRSYNSPLHF.

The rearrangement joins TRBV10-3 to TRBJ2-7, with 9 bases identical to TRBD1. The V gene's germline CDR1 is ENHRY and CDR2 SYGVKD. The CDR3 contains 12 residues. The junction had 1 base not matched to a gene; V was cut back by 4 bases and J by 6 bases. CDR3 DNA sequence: TGTGCCATCAGTGGGACAGGGGTCGAGCAGTACTTC. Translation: CAISGTGVEQYF.

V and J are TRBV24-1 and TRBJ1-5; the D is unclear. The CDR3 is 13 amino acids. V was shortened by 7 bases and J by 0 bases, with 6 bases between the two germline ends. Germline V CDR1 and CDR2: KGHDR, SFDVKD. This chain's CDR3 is CATRADSNQPQHF. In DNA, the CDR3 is TGTGCCACCAGGGCAGATAGCAATCAGCCCCAGCATTTT.

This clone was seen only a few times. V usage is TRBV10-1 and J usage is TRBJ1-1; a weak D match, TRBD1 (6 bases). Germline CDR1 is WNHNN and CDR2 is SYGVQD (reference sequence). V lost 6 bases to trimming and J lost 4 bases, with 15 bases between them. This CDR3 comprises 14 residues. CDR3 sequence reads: CASRHRVNCTEAFF. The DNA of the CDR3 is TGCGCCAGCAGACACAGGGTTAATTGCACTGAAGCTTTCTTT.

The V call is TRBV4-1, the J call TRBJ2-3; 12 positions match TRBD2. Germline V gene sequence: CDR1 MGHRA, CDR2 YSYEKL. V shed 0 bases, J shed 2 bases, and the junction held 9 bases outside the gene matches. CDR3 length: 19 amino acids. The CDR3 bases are TGCGCCAGCAGCCAAGATACCTCCAGGACTAGCGGGATCACAGATACGCAGTATTTT. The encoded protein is CASSQDTSRTSGITDTQYF.

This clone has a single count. In DNA form, the CDR3 reads TGTGCCAGCAGCCCCTGGAGCTCCTACAATGAGCAGTTCTTC. This codes for CASSPWSSYNEQFF. The genes are TRBV9 and TRBJ2-1; D call uncertain. Per germline, CDR1 SGDLS and CDR2 YYNGEE. The CDR3 totals 14 residues. The germline V and J ends were trimmed by 4 bases and 0 bases, with 8 bases remaining between them.

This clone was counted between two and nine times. The CDR3 coding sequence is TGCGCCAGCAGCCAAGAACGTCTCGAGGGTTCCCTCGAAGCTTTCTTT. Residues: CASSQERLEGSLEAFF. The rearrangement joins TRBV4-1 to TRBJ1-1; no reliable D call. CDR1 is MGHRA and CDR2 is YSYEKL in the germline V gene. Trimming stripped 0 bases from V and 8 bases from J, with 19 bases between. There are 16 residues in the CDR3.

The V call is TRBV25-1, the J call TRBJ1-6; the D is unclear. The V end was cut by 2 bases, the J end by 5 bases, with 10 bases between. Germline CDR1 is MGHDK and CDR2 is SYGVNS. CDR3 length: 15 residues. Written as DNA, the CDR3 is TGTGCCAGCAGTGAAGGCGGCGACGATAATTCACCCCTCCACTTT. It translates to CASSEGGDDNSPLHF.

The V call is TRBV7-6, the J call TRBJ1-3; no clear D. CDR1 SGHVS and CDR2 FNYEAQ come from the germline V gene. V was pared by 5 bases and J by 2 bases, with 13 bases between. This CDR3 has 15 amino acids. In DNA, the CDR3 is TGTGCCAGCAGCCATTCCTCGGGAGCTGGAAACACCATATATTTT. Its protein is CASSHSSGAGNTIYF.

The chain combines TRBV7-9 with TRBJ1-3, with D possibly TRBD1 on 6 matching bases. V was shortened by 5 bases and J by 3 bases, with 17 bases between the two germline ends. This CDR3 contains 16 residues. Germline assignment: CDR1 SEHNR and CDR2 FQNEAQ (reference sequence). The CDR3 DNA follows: TGTGCCAGCAGCCTTGGACAGTACACTTTTGGAAACACCATATATTTT. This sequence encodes CASSLGQYTFGNTIYF.

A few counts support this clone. CDR3 amino acids: CASSGGFYGYTF. The CDR3 DNA sequence: TGTGCCAGCAGCGGGGGCTTCTATGGCTACACCTTC. The V gene is TRBV19, the J gene TRBJ1-2, with a weak D call TRBD1 (6 bases). CDR1 is LNHDA, CDR2 SQIVND, per germline (reference sequence). This CDR3 spans 12 amino acids. V shed 9 bases and J shed 4 bases, with 12 bases lying between them.

CDR3: CASSQAARYGTEAFF. CDR3 nucleotides: TGTGCCAGCAGCCAGGCCGCCAGGTATGGCACTGAAGCTTTCTTT. This chain joins TRBV3-1 (or the pseudogene TRBV3-2) and TRBJ1-1; D gene unclear. Germline CDR1 reads LGHDT; CDR2 reads YNNKEL (reference sequence). The CDR3 length is 15 residues. Between the trimmed V and J ends, which lost 3 bases and 4 bases, there was a span of 15 bases.